This T cell receptor (beta chain) was documented in a study of cytomegalovirus exposure and HLA in healthy donors. Clones were read by immunoSEQ multiplex PCR, and TCRdb kept only the in-frame ones, dropping some. The sample consists of approximately 88,000 clones, 96% of them appearing once. As regards this clone: Antigen unknown.

The CDR3 is 13 amino acids. Germline V lookup: CDR1 KGHSH, CDR2 LQKENI. V was cut by 6 bases and J by 5 bases, with 11 bases left in between. Study-level results: Listed as cytomegalovirus-associated were 164 TCR beta chains.

The clonotype was recovered from a young woman in good health and CMV-seronegative. Material for sequencing was PBMCs. V and J are TRBV18 and TRBJ1-5; D is unresolved. The CDR3 loop reads CASSSDSDQPQHF. CDR3 DNA: TGTGCCAGCTCTTCCGACTCTGATCAGCCCCAGCATTTT.